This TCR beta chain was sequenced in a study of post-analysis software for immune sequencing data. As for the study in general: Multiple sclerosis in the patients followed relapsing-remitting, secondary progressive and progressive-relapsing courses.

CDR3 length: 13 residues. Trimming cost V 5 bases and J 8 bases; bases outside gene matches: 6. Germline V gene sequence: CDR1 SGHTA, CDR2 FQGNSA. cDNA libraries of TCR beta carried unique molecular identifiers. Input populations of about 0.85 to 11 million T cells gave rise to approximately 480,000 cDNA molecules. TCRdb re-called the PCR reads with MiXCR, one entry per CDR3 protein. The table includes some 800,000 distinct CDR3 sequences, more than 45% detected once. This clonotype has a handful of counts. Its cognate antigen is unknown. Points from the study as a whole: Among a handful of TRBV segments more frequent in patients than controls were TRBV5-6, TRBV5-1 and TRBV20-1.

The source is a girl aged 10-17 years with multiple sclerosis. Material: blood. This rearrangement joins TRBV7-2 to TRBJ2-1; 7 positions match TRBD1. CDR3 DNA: TGTGCCAGCAGCGAGACAGGGTTACATGAGCAGTTCTTC. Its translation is CASSETGLHEQFF.